The following is a T cell receptor (beta chain) sequence with its context. Its antigen is currently unknown. The data originate from a study of cytomegalovirus exposure and HLA in healthy donors. Study-wide findings and caveats: A highly shared variant cluster was judged a likely technical artifact. Most sequenced TCRs were rare (though some public TCRs occurred in many donors).

PCR primers comprised 60 Vbeta and 13 Jbeta primers. The assay was immunoSEQ multiplex PCR, and TCRdb's table has in-frame clones only and misses some. This sample has roughly 81,000 clones, with more than 60% found just once. The germline gives CDR1 LNHNV, CDR2 YYDKDF (reference sequence). This CDR3 spans 15 amino acids. V gave up 2 bases and J gave up 6 bases, with 16 bases separating them. Material for sequencing was PBMCs. The chain uses TRBV15 and TRBJ1-1, with D maybe TRBD1 (5 bases). The receptor comes from a boy aged 5-17 years in good health and CMV-seronegative. The CDR3 bases are TGTGCCACCAGCAGACTATCGGTCAGGGACTCTGAAGCTTTCTTT. It is translated as CATSRLSVRDSEAFF.